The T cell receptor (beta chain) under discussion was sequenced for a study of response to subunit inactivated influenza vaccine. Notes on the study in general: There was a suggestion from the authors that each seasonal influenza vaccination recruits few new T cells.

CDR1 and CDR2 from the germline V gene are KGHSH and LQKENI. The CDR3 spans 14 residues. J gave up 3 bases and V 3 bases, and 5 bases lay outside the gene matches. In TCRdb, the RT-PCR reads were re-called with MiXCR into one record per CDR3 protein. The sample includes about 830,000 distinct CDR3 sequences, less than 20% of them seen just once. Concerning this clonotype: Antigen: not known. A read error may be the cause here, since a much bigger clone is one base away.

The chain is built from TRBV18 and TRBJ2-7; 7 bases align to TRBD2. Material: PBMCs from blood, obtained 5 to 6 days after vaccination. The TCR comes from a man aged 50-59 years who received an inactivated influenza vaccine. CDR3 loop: CASSPSCGSYEQYF. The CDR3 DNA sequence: TGTGCCAGCTCACCGTCTTGCGGGAGCTACGAGCAGTACTTC.